This T cell receptor (beta chain) was captured in a study of blood T cell repertoires in COVID-19. As for the study in general: COVID-19 samples from acute and convalescent phases originated in the United States, Italy and Spain. PBMCs, B-cell-depleted T cells, or T cells were the source of the cDNA or gDNA that made up the material.

The germline V and J ends were trimmed by 1 base and 0 bases, with 16 bases remaining between them. This CDR3 is built from 17 residues. Germline V CDR1 and CDR2: LNHNV, YYDKDF (reference sequence). Authors' processing steps: From reference gene primer amplification, estimates of nucleated cell counts were derived. Measured with immunoSEQ multiplex PCR; TCRdb has only the in-frame clones, and not every one. The DNA gave D and trimming, while V, J and clone size come from that table. The data contain over 150,000 clones, roughly 72% of them singletons. The clonotype comes from a woman of 80 years or more with acute or convalescent COVID-19. The chain uses TRBV15 and TRBJ2-7; D unclear. Sequenced: peripheral blood. CDR3 in amino acids: CATSRARAGPSSYEQYF. The DNA of the CDR3 is TGTGCCACCAGCAGAGCGCGCGCAGGCCCCAGCTCCTACGAGCAGTACTTC.